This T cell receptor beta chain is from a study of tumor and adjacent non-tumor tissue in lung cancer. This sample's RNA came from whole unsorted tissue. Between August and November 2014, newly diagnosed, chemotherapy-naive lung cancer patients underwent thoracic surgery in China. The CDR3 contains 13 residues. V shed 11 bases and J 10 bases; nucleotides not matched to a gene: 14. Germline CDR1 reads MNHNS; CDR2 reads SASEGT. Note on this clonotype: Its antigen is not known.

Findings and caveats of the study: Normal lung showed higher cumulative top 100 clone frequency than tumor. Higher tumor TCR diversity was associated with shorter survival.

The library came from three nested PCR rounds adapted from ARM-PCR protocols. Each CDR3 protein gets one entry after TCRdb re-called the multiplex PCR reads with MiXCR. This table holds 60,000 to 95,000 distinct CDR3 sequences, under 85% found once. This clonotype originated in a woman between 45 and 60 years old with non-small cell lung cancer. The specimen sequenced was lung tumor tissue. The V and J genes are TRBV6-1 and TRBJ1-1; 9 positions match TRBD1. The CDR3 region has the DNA TGTGCCTGTAGTCACGGGACAGGGTACAGAGCTTTCTTT. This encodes CACSHGTGYRAFF.